The clone carrying this TCR beta chain was counted only a few times. Per the germline V gene, CDR1 is SGHTA and CDR2 is FQGTGA. CDR3 length equals 13 residues. V lost 8 bases and J 6 bases, leaving 13 bases between the germline ends. Original handling: The authors estimated nucleated cell counts from reference gene primer amplification. Libraries were prepared by immunoSEQ multiplex PCR; TCRdb keeps only in-frame clonotypes and omits some of them. V, J and clone size are those of that table, while D and trimming were read from the DNA. The table includes 300,000 to 400,000 clones, around 87% detected once. The entry originates in a study of blood T cell repertoires in COVID-19.

The genes are TRBV7-3 and TRBJ2-2; perhaps TRBD1 as D (6 bases). This receptor was obtained from a woman aged 55-69 years with COVID-19, enrolled during active disease. Sequenced material: peripheral blood. CDR3 DNA sequence: TGTGCCAGCGCTACAGGGTCGGCCGGGGAGCTGTTTTTT. Protein: CASATGSAGELFF. Together with reference TRBV7-3 and TRBJ2-2, the CDR3 gives the full variable domain: GAGVSQTPSNKVTEKGKYVELRCDPISGHTALYWYRQSLGQGPEFLIYFQGTGAADDSGLPNDRFFAVRPEGSVSTLKIQRTERGDSAVYLCASATGSAGELFFGEGSRLTVL.